This T cell receptor beta chain stems from a study of vaccination effects on CD4 cells after COVID-19. Study-level results: After vaccination, at late timepoints, clones induced by infection and by vaccine contracted markedly.

Looked up from germline, CDR1 is SGHTA and CDR2 is FQGNSA. The CDR3 consists of 13 residues. V was shortened by 7 bases and J by 4 bases, with 11 bases between the two germline ends. Of note for this clone: Its antigen is not known.

Generated by immunoSEQ multiplex PCR, the TCRdb table keeps only in-frame clones and is missing some. The sample gives roughly 55,000 clones, about 78% of which show up once; 2% is in the top ten. ViraFEST expansion of antigen-specific CD4+ T cells with viral peptide pools preceded sequencing. The authors isolated CD4+ T cells after about 10 days of culture. Each participant was administered two doses of either the BNT162b2 or the mRNA-1273 vaccine. This sample comprised CD4+ T cells from PBMCs cultured with HCoV-OC43 spike peptides, obtained after COVID-19 vaccination. Regarding subset: HCoV-OC43 spike overlapping peptide pool stimulation. The sequence came from a human donor who received a COVID-19 vaccine. The chain employs TRBV7-2 and TRBJ2-1; D ambiguous. The CDR3 DNA sequence: TGTGCCAGCAACCGAGACGGATACAATGAGCAGTTCTTC. Translated, it gives CASNRDGYNEQFF.